The clone carrying this T cell receptor beta chain was counted ten times or more. Germline CDR1 is SGHTA and CDR2 is FQGNSA. The V and J ends lost 3 bases and 5 bases, in that order; junction bases with no gene match: 2. The CDR3 is 14 residues long. The data are from a study of T cells in Graves' hyperthyroidism and ophthalmopathy. RNA transcripts were the template for amplifying TCR beta CDR3 regions. The TCR CDR3 was amplified in a first-round RT-PCR using the HTBI primer set. TCRdb called the multiplex PCR reads again in MiXCR, with one record for every CDR3 protein. The sample shows about 760,000 distinct CDR3 sequences, around 40% of them seen only once. Each diagnosis drew on symptoms, thyroxine, TRAb, thyroid ultrasound and orbital computed tomography findings.

The chain employs TRBV7-2 and TRBJ2-5; 11 nucleotides align to TRBD1. Sequencing was done on a sample of blood. This TCR was recovered from a woman aged 40 to 55 with Graves' hyperthyroidism. The CDR3 sequence: CASSFGQGAETQYF. Here the CDR3 DNA reads TGTGCCAGCAGCTTTGGACAGGGGGCTGAGACCCAGTACTTC. The full variable domain, in which reference TRBV7-2 and TRBJ2-5 provide the parts outside the CDR3, is GAGVSQSPSNKVTEKGKDVELRCDPISGHTALYWYRQSLGQGLEFLIYFQGNSAPDKSGLPSDRFSAERTGGSVSTLTIQRTQQEDSAVYLCASSFGQGAETQYFGPGTRLLVL.